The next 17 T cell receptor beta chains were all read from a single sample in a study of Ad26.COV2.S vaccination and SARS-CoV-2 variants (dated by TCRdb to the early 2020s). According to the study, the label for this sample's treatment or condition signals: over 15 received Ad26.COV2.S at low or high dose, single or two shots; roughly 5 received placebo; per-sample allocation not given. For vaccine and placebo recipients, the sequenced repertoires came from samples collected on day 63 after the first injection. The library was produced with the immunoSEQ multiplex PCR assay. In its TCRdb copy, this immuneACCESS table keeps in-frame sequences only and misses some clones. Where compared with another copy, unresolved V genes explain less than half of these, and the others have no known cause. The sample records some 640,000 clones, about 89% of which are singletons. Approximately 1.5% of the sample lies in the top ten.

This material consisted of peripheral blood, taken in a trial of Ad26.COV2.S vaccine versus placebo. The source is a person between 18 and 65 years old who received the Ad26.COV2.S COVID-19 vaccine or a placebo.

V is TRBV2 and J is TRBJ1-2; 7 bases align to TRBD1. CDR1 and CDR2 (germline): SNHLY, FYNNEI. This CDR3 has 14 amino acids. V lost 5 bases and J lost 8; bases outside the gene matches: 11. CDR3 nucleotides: TGTGCCAGCAGTAGTCGGACAGGCGTGGGGGGCTACACCTTC. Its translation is CASSSRTGVGGYTF.

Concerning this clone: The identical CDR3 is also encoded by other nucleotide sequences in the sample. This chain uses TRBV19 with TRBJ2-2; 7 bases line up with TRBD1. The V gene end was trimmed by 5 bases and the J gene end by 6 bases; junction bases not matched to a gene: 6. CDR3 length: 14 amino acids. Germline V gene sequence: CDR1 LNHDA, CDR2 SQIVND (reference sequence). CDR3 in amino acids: CASSLTGAAGELFF. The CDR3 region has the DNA TGTGCCAGTAGTCTTACAGGGGCCGCCGGGGAGCTGTTTTTT.

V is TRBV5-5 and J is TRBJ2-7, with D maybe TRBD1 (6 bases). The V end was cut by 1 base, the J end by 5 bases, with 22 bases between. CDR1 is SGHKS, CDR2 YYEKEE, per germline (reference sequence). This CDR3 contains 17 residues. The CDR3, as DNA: TGTGCCAGCAGCTTGAACTATTTACAGGGTGTCGCCGACGAGCAGTACTTC. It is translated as CASSLNYLQGVADEQYF.

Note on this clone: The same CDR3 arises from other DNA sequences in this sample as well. The CDR3 DNA reads TGTGCCAGCAGTTACGACAGGAGCTATGGCTACACCTTC. It is translated as CASSYDRSYGYTF. The J gene is TRBJ1-2, the V gene TRBV6-5, with a weak D call TRBD1 (6 bases). Germline CDR1 MNHEY, CDR2 SVGAGI. Trimming removed 2 bases at V and 4 bases at J, with 8 bases between. This CDR3 contains 13 residues.

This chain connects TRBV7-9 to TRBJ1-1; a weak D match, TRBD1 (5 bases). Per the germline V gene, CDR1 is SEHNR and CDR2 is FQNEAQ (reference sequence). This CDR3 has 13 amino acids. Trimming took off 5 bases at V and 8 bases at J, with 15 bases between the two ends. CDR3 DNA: TGTGCCAGCAGCCAATTCGGGACTTCCGAAGCTTTCTTT. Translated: CASSQFGTSEAFF.

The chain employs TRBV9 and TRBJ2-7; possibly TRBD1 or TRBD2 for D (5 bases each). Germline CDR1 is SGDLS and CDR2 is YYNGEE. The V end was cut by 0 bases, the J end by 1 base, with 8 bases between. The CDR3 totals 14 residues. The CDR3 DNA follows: TGTGCCAGCAGCGTAGGGGGGATTTCCTACGAGCAGTACTTC. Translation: CASSVGGISYEQYF.

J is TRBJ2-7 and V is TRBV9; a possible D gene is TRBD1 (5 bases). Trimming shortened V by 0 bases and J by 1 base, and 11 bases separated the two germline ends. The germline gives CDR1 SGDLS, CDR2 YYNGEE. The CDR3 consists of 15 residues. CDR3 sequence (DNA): TGTGCCAGCAGCGTAGCCACAGGTATATCCTACGAGCAGTACTTC. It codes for CASSVATGISYEQYF.

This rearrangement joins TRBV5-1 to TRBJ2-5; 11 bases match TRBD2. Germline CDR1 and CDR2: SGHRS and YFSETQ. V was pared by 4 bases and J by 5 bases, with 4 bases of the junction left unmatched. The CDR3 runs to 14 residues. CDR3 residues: CASSLTSGMETQYF. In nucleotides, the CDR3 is TGCGCCAGCAGCCTGACTAGCGGGATGGAGACCCAGTACTTC.

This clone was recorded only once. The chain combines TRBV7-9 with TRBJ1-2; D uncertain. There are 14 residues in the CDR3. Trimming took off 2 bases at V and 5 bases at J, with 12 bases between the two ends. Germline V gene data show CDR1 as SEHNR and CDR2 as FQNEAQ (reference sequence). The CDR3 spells CASSLMGTDYGYTF. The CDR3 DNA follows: TGTGCCAGCAGCTTAATGGGCACGGATTATGGCTACACCTTC.

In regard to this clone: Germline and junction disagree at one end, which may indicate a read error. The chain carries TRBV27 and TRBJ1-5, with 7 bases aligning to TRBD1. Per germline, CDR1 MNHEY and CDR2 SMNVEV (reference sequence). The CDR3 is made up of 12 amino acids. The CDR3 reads CACRGIRQPQHF. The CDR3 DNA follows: TGTGCCTGCAGGGGGATCAGGCAGCCCCAGCATTTT.

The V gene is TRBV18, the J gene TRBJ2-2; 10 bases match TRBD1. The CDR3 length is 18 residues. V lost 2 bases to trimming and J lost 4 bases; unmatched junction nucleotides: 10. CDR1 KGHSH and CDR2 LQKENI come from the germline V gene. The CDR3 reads CASSPIKGQGTATGELFF. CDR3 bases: TGTGCCAGCTCACCAATCAAGGGACAGGGGACGGCCACCGGGGAGCTGTTTTTT.

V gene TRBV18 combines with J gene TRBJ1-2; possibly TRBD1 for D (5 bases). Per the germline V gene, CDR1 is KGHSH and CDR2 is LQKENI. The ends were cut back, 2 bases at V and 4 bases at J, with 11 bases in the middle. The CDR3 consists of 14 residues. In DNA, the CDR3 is TGTGCCAGCTCACCAGGGGAGGGACTCTATGGCTACACCTTC. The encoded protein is CASSPGEGLYGYTF.

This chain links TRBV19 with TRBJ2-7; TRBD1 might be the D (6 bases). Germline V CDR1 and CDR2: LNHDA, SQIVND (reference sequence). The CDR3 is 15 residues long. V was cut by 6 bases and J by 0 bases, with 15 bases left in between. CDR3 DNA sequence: TGTGCCAGTAGACGTGCAGGGGCAAGCTCCTACGAGCAGTACTTC. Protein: CASRRAGASSYEQYF.

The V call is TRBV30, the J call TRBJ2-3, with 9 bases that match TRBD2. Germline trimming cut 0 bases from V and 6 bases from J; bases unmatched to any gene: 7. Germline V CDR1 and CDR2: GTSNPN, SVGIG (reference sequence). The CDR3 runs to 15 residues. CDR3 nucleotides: TGTGCCTGGAGTGTATGGAGCGGGGGGTTGGATACGCAGTATTTT. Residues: CAWSVWSGGLDTQYF.

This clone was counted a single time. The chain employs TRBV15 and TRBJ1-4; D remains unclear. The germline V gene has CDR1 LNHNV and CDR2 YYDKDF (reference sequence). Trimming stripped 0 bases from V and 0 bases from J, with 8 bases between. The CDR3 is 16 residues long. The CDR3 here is CATSRDWSATNEKLFF. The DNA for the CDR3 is TGTGCCACCAGCAGAGATTGGAGTGCAACTAATGAAAAACTGTTTTTT.

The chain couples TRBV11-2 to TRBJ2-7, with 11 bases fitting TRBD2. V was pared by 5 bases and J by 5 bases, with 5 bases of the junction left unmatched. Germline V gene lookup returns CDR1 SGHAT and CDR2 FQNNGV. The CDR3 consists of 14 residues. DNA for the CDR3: TGTGCCAGCAGCCTCCCGGGACTAGCGGACGAGCAGTACTTC. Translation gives CASSLPGLADEQYF.

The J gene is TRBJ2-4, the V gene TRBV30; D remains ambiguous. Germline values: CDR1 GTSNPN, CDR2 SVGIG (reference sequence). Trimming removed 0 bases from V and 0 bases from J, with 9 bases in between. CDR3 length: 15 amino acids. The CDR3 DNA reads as TGTGCCTGGAGTGTTCCAGGAATAGCCAAAAACATTCAGTACTTC. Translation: CAWSVPGIAKNIQYF.